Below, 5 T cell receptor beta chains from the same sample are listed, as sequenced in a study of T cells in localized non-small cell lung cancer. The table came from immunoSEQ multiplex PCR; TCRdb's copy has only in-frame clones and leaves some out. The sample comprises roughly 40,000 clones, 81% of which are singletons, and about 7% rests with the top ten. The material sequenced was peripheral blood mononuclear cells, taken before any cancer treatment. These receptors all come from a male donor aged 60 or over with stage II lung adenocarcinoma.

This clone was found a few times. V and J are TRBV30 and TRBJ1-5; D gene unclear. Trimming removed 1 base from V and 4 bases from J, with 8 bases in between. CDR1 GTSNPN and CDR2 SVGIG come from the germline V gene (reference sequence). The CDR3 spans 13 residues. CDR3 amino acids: CAWSGTKNQPQHF. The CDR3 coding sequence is TGTGCCTGGAGTGGGACGAAAAATCAGCCCCAGCATTTT.

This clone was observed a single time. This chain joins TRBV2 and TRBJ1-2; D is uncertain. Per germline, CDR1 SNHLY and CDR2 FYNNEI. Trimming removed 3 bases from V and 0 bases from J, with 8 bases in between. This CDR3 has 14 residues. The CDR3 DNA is TGTGCCAGCAGTGACTTCGGCACTAACTATGGCTACACCTTC. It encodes CASSDFGTNYGYTF.

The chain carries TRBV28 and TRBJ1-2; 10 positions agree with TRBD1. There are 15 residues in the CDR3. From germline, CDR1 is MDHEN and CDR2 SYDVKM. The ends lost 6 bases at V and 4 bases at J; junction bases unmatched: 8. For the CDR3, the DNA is TGTGCCAGCAGCCGGCCGGGACAGGGGATCTATGGCTACACCTTC. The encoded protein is CASSRPGQGIYGYTF.

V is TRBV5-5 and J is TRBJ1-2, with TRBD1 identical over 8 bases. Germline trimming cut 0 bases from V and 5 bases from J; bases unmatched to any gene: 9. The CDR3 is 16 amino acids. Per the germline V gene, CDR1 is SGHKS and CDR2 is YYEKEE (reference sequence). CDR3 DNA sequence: TGTGCCAGCAGCTTGGTTCCCGGGACAGGATGGTATGGCTACACCTTC. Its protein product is CASSLVPGTGWYGYTF.

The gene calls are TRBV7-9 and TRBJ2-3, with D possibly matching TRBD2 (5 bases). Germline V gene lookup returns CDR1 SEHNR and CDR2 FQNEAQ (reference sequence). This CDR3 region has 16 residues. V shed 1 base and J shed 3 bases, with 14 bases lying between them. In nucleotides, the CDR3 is TGTGCCAGCAGCTTAGTCGCACGGGGTAGGACAGATACGCAGTATTTT. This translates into CASSLVARGRTDTQYF.